The 8 T cell receptor beta chains presented below share a single source sample, sequenced in a study of regulatory T cells in long-lasting Graves disease. The time point denotes: newly diagnosed GD, antithyroid drugs for less than 3 months. Following extraction of RNA from PBMCs, that RNA was used to make the TCR library. Library construction for TCR beta used iRepertoire HTBI primers and Arm-PCR of CDR3 regions. Each CDR3 protein is one row after TCRdb ran MiXCR on the multiplex PCR reads. This sample has some 320,000 distinct CDR3 sequences, with under 20% found just once. Sequencing was performed on peripheral blood mononuclear cells (PBMCs), taken at new diagnosis, from a patient treated with antithyroid drugs. Receptors were obtained from a female donor with Graves disease.

The rearrangement joins TRBV7-9 to TRBJ1-4, with D tentatively TRBD1 (5 bases). The V end lost 4 bases, the J end lost 4 bases, and 16 bases lay between the germline ends. This CDR3 contains 16 residues. Germline loops: CDR1 SEHNR, CDR2 FQNEAQ (reference sequence). CDR3 in amino acids: CASSSRVGPFNEKLFF. The CDR3 DNA sequence: TGTGCCAGCAGCTCCCGCGTGGGACCTTTTAATGAAAAACTGTTTTTT.

This clonotype was found a few times. The gene calls are TRBV14 and TRBJ2-7; D is perhaps TRBD1 (5 bases). V gave up 1 base and J gave up 5 bases, with 9 bases separating them. The length of the CDR3 is 13 residues. Germline CDR1 reads SGHDN; CDR2 reads FVKESK. The CDR3 sequence: CASSQAGIDEQYF. CDR3 nucleotide sequence: TGTGCCAGCAGCCAAGCAGGGATCGACGAGCAGTACTTC.

In regard to this clonotype: A much larger clone is a single base away; this may be a read error. This CDR3 is missing its conserved last phenylalanine or tryptophan, likely due to a read error. This chain links TRBV5-1 with TRBJ1-1; TRBD1 agrees at 11 bases. The J segment lost 4 bases and the V segment lost 6 bases, leaving 5 bases of the junction unmatched. This CDR3 contains 14 residues. Germline CDR1 is SGHRS and CDR2 is YFSETQ. The CDR3 DNA follows: TGCGCCAGCACCTCGGGGACAGGGGGCACTGAAGCTTTCCTT. Translating gives CASTSGTGGTEAFL.

The table lists this clonotype with many counts. This chain links TRBV9 with TRBJ2-1; TRBD1 matches at 8 bases. Germline V gene data show CDR1 as SGDLS and CDR2 as YYNGEE. The CDR3 length is 15 residues. Germline trimming cut 4 bases from V and 0 bases from J; bases unmatched to any gene: 3. The CDR3 region has the DNA TGTGCCAGCAGCTTGACAGGGGACTCCTACAATGAGCAGTTCTTC. The encoded protein is CASSLTGDSYNEQFF.

The chain couples TRBV27 to TRBJ2-1, with TRBD2 identical over 8 bases. Germline CDR1 is MNHEY and CDR2 is SMNVEV (reference sequence). The CDR3 has 13 amino acids. After removal of 6 bases from V and 10 bases from J, the junction contained 8 bases not matched to a gene. CDR3 residues: CASRRGGGGEQFF. CDR3 nucleotide sequence: TGTGCCAGCAGACGGGGGGGGGGCGGCGAGCAGTTCTTC.

This clonotype showed up just a few times. This sequence joins TRBV6-1 and TRBJ1-5, with D unresolved. Trimming stripped 7 bases from V and 7 bases from J, with 14 bases between. The CDR3 is 13 residues long. The germline V gene encodes CDR1 MNHNS and CDR2 SASEGT. CDR3 nucleotide sequence: TGTGCCAGCATGAAGAGAGGGAGCCAGCCCCAGCATTTT. The encoded protein is CASMKRGSQPQHF.

This clonotype was observed many times. The chain has TRBV18 and TRBJ2-5; 10 positions match TRBD2. This CDR3 has 16 residues. Trimming removed 9 bases from V and 4 bases from J; junction bases left unmatched: 14. Germline CDR1 is KGHSH and CDR2 is LQKENI. CDR3 nucleotides: TGTGCCAGTTCGACTAGCGGGTCGGGCAAGGGAGAGACCCAGTACTTC. Encoded protein: CASSTSGSGKGETQYF.

This clonotype was recorded a few times. CDR3 sequence: CASSLDPYNEQFF. The CDR3 nucleotides read TGTGCCAGCAGCTTAGATCCCTACAATGAGCAGTTCTTC. J is TRBJ2-1 and V is TRBV7-9, with no clear D. Trimming pared 1 base from V and 2 bases from J, leaving 3 bases between. The CDR3 totals 13 residues. Germline V gene data show CDR1 as SEHNR and CDR2 as FQNEAQ (reference sequence).